These 10 T cell receptor beta chains were sequenced from one sample in a study of T cells after yellow fever vaccination. One entry per CDR3 protein, called by TCRdb with MiXCR from the 5' RACE reads. This table holds roughly 250,000 distinct CDR3 sequences, roughly 13% found once. This material consisted of CD4+ T cells sorted from PBMCs, taken 45 days after the yellow fever booster vaccination. Source of these receptors: a man aged 30 to 45 who received the YFV17D yellow fever vaccine.

The chain uses TRBV12-5 and TRBJ2-6; D is perhaps TRBD1 or TRBD2 (5 bases each). Trimming pared 6 bases from V and 0 bases from J, leaving 18 bases between. CDR1 is LGHNT and CDR2 is FRNRAP in the germline V gene. CDR3 size: 18 residues. The CDR3 here is CASGGVGRENSGANVLTF. The CDR3 coding sequence is TGTGCTAGTGGGGGGGTTGGCAGGGAGAACTCTGGGGCCAACGTCCTGACTTTC. Variable domain in full (rest from reference TRBV12-5 and TRBJ2-6): DARVTQTPRHKVTEMGQEVTMRCQPILGHNTVFWYRQTMMQGLELLAYFRNRAPLDDSGMPKDRFSAEMPDATLATLKIQPSEPRDSAVYFCASGGVGRENSGANVLTFGAGSRLTVL.

This clonotype came up a few times. The V call is TRBV11-1, the J call TRBJ1-1; D is uncertain. The CDR3 is made up of 13 amino acids. Looked up from germline, CDR1 is SGHAT and CDR2 is FQDESV (reference sequence). V was clipped by 5 bases and J by 2 bases, with 9 bases between them. The CDR3 nucleotides read TGTGCCAGCAGCCACGGGCCCAACACTGAAGCTTTCTTT. Translation gives CASSHGPNTEAFF.

This chain uses TRBV20-1 with TRBJ2-5; D is tentatively TRBD1 or TRBD2 (5 bases each). Germline CDR1 is DFQATT and CDR2 is SNEGSKA (reference sequence). The V end was cut by 4 bases, the J end by 5 bases, with 14 bases between. CDR3 length: 13 residues. The CDR3 DNA follows: TGCAGTGCTATTGGGGGATCCGCGGAGACCCAGTACTTC. It is translated as CSAIGGSAETQYF.

This chain joins TRBV20-1 and TRBJ1-5; D gene uncertain. V was clipped by 1 base and J by 4 bases, with 11 bases between them. Germline V CDR1 and CDR2: DFQATT, SNEGSKA (reference sequence). The CDR3 is made up of 14 amino acids. The DNA of the CDR3 is TGCAGTGCTAGAGTTAGGGCGGGGAATCAGCCCCAGCATTTT. Translation: CSARVRAGNQPQHF.

This clonotype was counted only a few times. The chain carries TRBV7-3 and TRBJ2-3; 7 positions agree with TRBD1. The CDR3 consists of 15 residues. Germline lookup yields CDR1 SGHTA and CDR2 FQGTGA. Trimming cost V 2 bases and J 3 bases; bases outside gene matches: 5. The CDR3 protein is CASSLDPDRTDTQYF. Written as DNA, the CDR3 is TGTGCCAGCAGCTTAGATCCGGACAGGACAGATACGCAGTATTTT.

This clonotype was found a few times. V and J are TRBV14 and TRBJ1-6; D uncertain. The CDR3 loop spans 13 amino acids. Trimming left V 2 bases short and J 7 bases short, with 6 bases between. Per germline, CDR1 SGHDN and CDR2 FVKESK. The CDR3 loop reads CASSQRLNSPLHF. As DNA, the CDR3 is TGTGCCAGCAGCCAAAGGTTGAATTCACCCCTCCACTTT.

The chain links TRBV7-6 to TRBJ2-5; TRBD2 matches at 8 bases. Germline-derived CDR1 and CDR2 are SGHVS and FNYEAQ. The CDR3 is made up of 15 amino acids. V shed 5 bases and J 4 bases; nucleotides not matched to a gene: 9. CDR3 loop: CASSRSGLGRETQYF. The CDR3 region has the DNA TGTGCCAGCAGCCGATCGGGACTAGGTAGAGAGACCCAGTACTTC. The full variable domain, with the rest looked up from reference TRBV7-6 and TRBJ2-5, is GAGVSQSPRYKVTKRGQDVALRCDPISGHVSLYWYRQALGQGPEFLTYFNYEAQQDKSGLPNDRFSAERPEGSISTLTIQRTEQRDSAMYRCASSRSGLGRETQYFGPGTRLLVL.

This clonotype was detected only a few times. The genes are TRBV7-8 and TRBJ2-7; D gene unclear. The germline CDR1 and CDR2 sequences are SGHVS and FQNEAQ. Trimming shortened V by 4 bases and J by 6 bases, and 10 bases separated the two germline ends. CDR3 length: 12 residues. The CDR3 loop is CASSSPGPEQYF. In DNA form, the CDR3 reads TGTGCCAGCAGCTCGCCAGGTCCCGAGCAGTACTTC.

Only a few counts were recorded for this clonotype. This chain uses TRBV12-3 or TRBV12-4 with TRBJ2-3; TRBD2 is a possible D gene (6 bases). CDR3 size: 15 residues. V was clipped by 3 bases and J by 0 bases, with 10 bases between them. The CDR3 protein is CASSFSGLSTDTQYF. CDR3 sequence (DNA): TGTGCCAGCAGTTTCAGCGGGCTCAGCACAGATACGCAGTATTTT.

This clonotype was found a few times. The chain carries TRBV29-1 and TRBJ2-1, with D possibly TRBD2 on 5 matching bases. The ends were cut back, 3 bases at V and 3 bases at J, with 12 bases in the middle. The CDR3 runs to 14 residues. Per the germline V gene, CDR1 is SQVTM and CDR2 is ANQGSEA. This CDR3 is CSVDMATIYNEQFF. The CDR3 bases are TGCAGCGTTGATATGGCGACTATCTACAATGAGCAGTTCTTC.